A selection of T cell receptor beta chains follows, all from one sample in a study of T cell changes during pregnancy in multiple sclerosis. This table comes from immunoSEQ multiplex PCR, and its TCRdb copy is limited to in-frame clones, with some not included. Here the sample spans roughly 48,000 clones, 88% being singletons. Specimen: CD4+ T cells from peripheral blood mononuclear cells, collected in the second trimester of pregnancy. All receptors derive from a female donor with multiple sclerosis, enrolled in a pregnancy study. The CDR3 runs from the conserved cysteine through the conserved F or W. The D gene is left open where the match is weak. Only part of the rows carry a size: once, few, many, or a class if the clone is expanded.

TRBV4-2	once	-	TRBJ2-3	CASSQGIGTRTDTQYF	TGTGCCAGCAGCCAAGGCATTGGGACTCGCACAGATACGCAGTATTTT
TRBV13	-	TRBD2	TRBJ2-3	CASSYTSGSPDTQYF	TGTGCCAGCAGCTATACTAGCGGGAGTCCAGATACGCAGTATTTT
TRBV6-5	-	-	TRBJ1-5	CASSYSGGANQPQHF	TGTGCCAGCAGTTACTCTGGGGGGGCCAATCAGCCCCAGCATTTT
TRBV5-1	-	-	TRBJ2-7	CASSLNRVDGEQYF	TGCGCCAGCAGCTTGAACAGGGTGGATGGCGAGCAGTACTTC
TRBV6-1	-	-	TRBJ1-1	CASSVRVLNTEAFF	TGTGCCAGCAGTGTCCGGGTTCTGAACACTGAAGCTTTCTTT
TRBV2	few	-	TRBJ1-1	CASSEDLGVTEAFF	TGTGCCAGCAGTGAAGATTTAGGGGTCACTGAAGCTTTCTTT
TRBV30	-	-	TRBJ1-5	CAWSGGNRDQPQHF	TGTGCCTGGAGTGGAGGTAATAGAGATCAGCCCCAGCATTTT
TRBV7-2	few	TRBD1	TRBJ1-5	CASSAGQGNQPQHF	TGTGCCAGCAGCGCGGGACAGGGTAACCAGCCCCAGCATTTT
TRBV5-4	-	TRBD1	TRBJ2-3	CASSLTGGADTQYF	TGTGCCAGCAGCTTGACAGGGGGAGCAGATACGCAGTATTTT
TRBV6-1	-	-	TRBJ2-4	CASTPEARNIQYF	TGTGCCAGCACCCCGGAGGCGAGGAACATTCAGTACTTC
TRBV7-2	-	-	TRBJ1-1	CASSLGTAMNTEAFF	TGTGCCAGCAGCTTAGGGACAGCCATGAACACTGAAGCTTTCTTT
TRBV19	-	-	TRBJ2-4	CASSIHLGREGKNIQYF	TGTGCCAGTAGTATCCATTTGGGGCGGGAAGGCAAAAACATTCAGTACTTC
TRBV4-1	-	TRBD2	TRBJ2-7	CASSQGTGGFSYEQYF	TGCGCCAGCAGCCAAGGGACGGGAGGCTTCTCCTACGAGCAGTACTTC
TRBV5-1	-	-	TRBJ1-1	CASSLEGAREAEAFF	TGCGCCAGCAGCTTGGAAGGGGCTAGGGAGGCTGAAGCTTTCTTT
TRBV5-1	-	-	TRBJ2-2	CASSPGEESTGELFF	TGCGCCAGCAGCCCCGGGGAGGAATCCACCGGGGAGCTGTTTTTT
TRBV5-6	-	-	TRBJ2-6	CASHRRQTGANVLTF	TGTGCCAGCCACCGTCGACAGACTGGGGCCAACGTCCTGACTTTC
TRBV5-1	-	TRBD2	TRBJ2-5	CASSSGGQLQETQYF	TGCGCCAGCAGCTCGGGAGGACAACTCCAAGAGACCCAGTACTTC
TRBV11-2	-	-	TRBJ2-7	CASSLLIQGTYEQYF	TGTGCCAGCAGCTTGCTCATCCAGGGTACCTACGAGCAGTACTTC
TRBV7-8	-	-	TRBJ2-7	CASSMPGDHYEQYF	TGTGCCAGCAGCATGCCGGGAGATCACTACGAGCAGTACTTC